This paragraph reports one T cell receptor beta chain. Germline V gene sequence: CDR1 SGHTS, CDR2 YDEGEE. Trimming removed 2 bases at V and 6 bases at J, with 10 bases between. This CDR3 has 13 amino acids. The record originates from a study of cytomegalovirus exposure and HLA in healthy donors. Generated by immunoSEQ multiplex PCR, the TCRdb table keeps only in-frame clones and is missing some. The data contain more than 110,000 clones, about 95% of them singletons. The rearrangement joins TRBV5-8 to TRBJ2-3; the D is unclear. The sample taken for sequencing was PBMCs. The TCR was taken from a man aged 18 to 30 in good health and CMV-seropositive. Here the CDR3 DNA reads TGTGCCAGCAGCTTCTCCGGTCCCGATACGCAGTATTTT. It encodes CASSFSGPDTQYF.